Below, one T cell receptor (beta chain) is given with its context. These data come from a study of T cells expressing NK-cell markers. No DNA is given; TCRdb re-called the 5' RACE reads and lists each CDR3 protein once. The record lists 350,000 to 400,000 distinct CDR3 sequences, of which the ten most abundant hold about 10%. This CDR3 is built from 15 residues. Sequencing was performed on blood T cells: a sorted CD56 or NKG2C T cell subset, CD4+ or CD8+ T cells, or bulk PBMC T cells (not recorded which). The clonotype originates from a woman between 45 and 60 years old in good health. The chain carries TRBV12-3 or TRBV12-4 and TRBJ2-1. The CDR3 loop is CASSLALDLFNEQFF.